This T cell receptor (beta chain) was documented in a study of blood T cell repertoires in COVID-19. About the research overall: There were acute and convalescent COVID-19 samples, and they came from the United States, Italy and Spain. T cells, B-cell-depleted T cells, or PBMCs supplied cDNA or gDNA.

This clone came up once. The authors' processing: Estimated nucleated cell counts came from reference gene primer amplification. Profiling relied on immunoSEQ multiplex PCR, and the TCRdb table lists in-frame clones only, not all of them. Clone size and V and J calls were adopted from that table, with D and trimming inferred from the DNA. The sample carries more than 150,000 clones, around nine tenths recorded once. This clonotype was obtained from a man aged 65 to 85 with active or convalescent COVID-19. Sequencing was done on a sample of peripheral blood.

For the CDR3, the DNA is TGTGCCAGCAGTTTATACCCGGACAGGATATCACCCCTCCACTTT. Its protein is CASSLYPDRISPLHF. V usage is TRBV27 and J usage is TRBJ1-6, with 7 bases matching TRBD1. This CDR3 region has 15 residues. From germline, CDR1 is MNHEY and CDR2 SMNVEV (reference sequence). With 1 base clipped from V and 10 bases from J, the junction kept 7 bases outside the gene matches.